Shown below are 8 T cell receptor beta chains from a single sample sequenced in a study of CD8 T cells in ankylosing spondylitis. In TCRdb, the 5' RACE reads were re-called with MiXCR into one record per CDR3 protein. The sample records 300,000 to 400,000 distinct CDR3 sequences, 20% to 25% being singletons. Sequenced input: blood, either unsorted or a sorted T cell fraction (not recorded which). These receptors came from a male donor with ankylosing spondylitis or in good health (not recorded which).

The rearrangement uses TRBV5-5 and TRBJ2-4, with TRBD1 as a possible D gene (5 bases). This CDR3 is built from 15 residues. Per germline, CDR1 SGHKS and CDR2 YYEKEE (reference sequence). V was pared by 1 base and J by 5 bases, with 13 bases between. The CDR3 loop reads CASSLSQGGENIQYF. As DNA, the CDR3 is TGTGCCAGCAGCTTGTCCCAGGGCGGCGAAAACATTCAGTACTTC.

This clonotype was seen only a few times. CDR3 DNA sequence: TGCGCCAGCAGTGAGGACAGGGGCTACGAGCAGTACTTC. Translating gives CASSEDRGYEQYF. The rearrangement links TRBV10-1 to TRBJ2-7; 8 bases map to TRBD1. Germline CDR1 WNHNN, CDR2 SYGVQD (reference sequence). V was pared by 2 bases and J by 3 bases, with 0 bases of the junction left unmatched. The CDR3 runs to 13 residues.

The chain has TRBV6-6 and TRBJ2-5; D is undetermined. The V end was cut by 2 bases, the J end by 9 bases, with 10 bases between. Looked up from germline, CDR1 is MNHNY and CDR2 is SVGAGI (reference sequence). CDR3 length: 12 residues. CDR3 DNA: TGTGCCAGCAGTTACCCTGAGACGGCCCAGTACTTC. This encodes CASSYPETAQYF.

J is TRBJ2-1 and V is TRBV4-1, with 7 bases that match TRBD1. Trimming at V came to 3 bases and at J to 5 bases, leaving 13 bases not matched to a gene. The CDR3 is 17 amino acids. CDR1 is MGHRA, CDR2 YSYEKL, per germline. The CDR3 sequence is CASSHRQGTPTNNEQFF. The CDR3 DNA sequence: TGCGCCAGCAGCCACAGACAGGGTACACCAACCAACAATGAGCAGTTCTTC.

The table lists this clonotype with a few counts. The rearrangement joins TRBV5-1 to TRBJ1-2; TRBD1 aligns across 10 bases. With V trimmed by 2 bases and J by 5 bases, 12 bases remained unmatched. Per the germline V gene, CDR1 is SGHRS and CDR2 is YFSETQ. The CDR3 spans 17 residues. The chain's CDR3 is CASSFKGTGANWYGYTF. In nucleotides, the CDR3 is TGCGCCAGCAGCTTTAAAGGGACAGGGGCTAACTGGTATGGCTACACCTTC. The full variable domain, rest sourced from reference TRBV5-1 and TRBJ1-2, is KAGVTQTPRYLIKTRGQQVTLSCSPISGHRSVSWYQQTPGQGLQFLFEYFSETQRNKGNFPGRFSGRQFSNSRSEMNVSTLELGDSALYLCASSFKGTGANWYGYTFGSGTRLTVV.

V gene TRBV30 combines with J gene TRBJ2-1; D tentatively reads TRBD1 or TRBD2 (6 bases each). CDR1 and CDR2 from the germline V gene are GTSNPN and SVGIG (reference sequence). Trimming took 4 bases from V and 9 from J, leaving 22 bases between them. The CDR3 sequence is 15 residues long. CDR3 sequence (DNA): TGTGCCTGGACGGGTGAGGGGGGCAATTATCGTGAGCAGTTCTTC. Translating it yields CAWTGEGGNYREQFF. Full variable domain (missing parts from reference TRBV30 and TRBJ2-1): SQTIHQWPATLVQPVGSPLSLECTVEGTSNPNLYWYRQAAGRGLQLLFYSVGIGQISSEVPQNLSASRPQDRQFILSSKKLLLSDSGFYLCAWTGEGGNYREQFFGPGTRLTVL.

This clonotype was counted a few times. This chain connects TRBV29-1 to TRBJ2-7; TRBD1 matches 9 bases. J was trimmed by 2 bases and V by 0 bases; bases with no gene match: 5. The germline gives CDR1 SQVTM, CDR2 ANQGSEA. This CDR3 is 15 amino acids long. CDR3 sequence: CSVEDVGQGPYEQYF. CDR3 DNA: TGCAGCGTTGAAGACGTGGGACAGGGCCCCTACGAGCAGTACTTC.

The J gene is TRBJ2-5, the V gene TRBV10-3, with TRBD2 matching 12 bases. Per the germline V gene, CDR1 is ENHRY and CDR2 is SYGVKD. This CDR3 is built from 15 residues. The V segment lost 10 bases and the J segment 3 bases; nucleotides outside the gene matches: 9. CDR3 sequence reads: CATGPASGGEETQYF. CDR3 DNA: TGTGCCACCGGCCCGGCTAGCGGGGGGGAAGAGACCCAGTACTTC.